This T cell receptor (beta chain) was recorded in a study of cytomegalovirus exposure and HLA in healthy donors. Study as a whole: The approximately 110 validation repertoires used a platform that matched the one used for the approximately 690 first-cohort repertoires, as a later analysis reported. Study results and caveats: Confirmation was obtained in vitro that a few CMV-associated chains are specific for CMV antigens. Published work reported that the classifier diagnosed cytomegalovirus status with high specificity and sensitivity.

Regarding this clone: What it binds is unknown.

Data came from immunoSEQ multiplex PCR; TCRdb stores just in-frame clones and leaves some out. The table records 140,000 or so clones, about nine tenths of them present only once. Unmatched junction bases numbered 9, after V lost 4 bases and J lost 0 bases. The CDR3 sequence is 17 residues long. Per germline, CDR1 SGDLS and CDR2 YYNGEE. This TCR derives from a man younger than 30 in good health and CMV-seronegative. Source material: PBMCs. The genes are TRBV9 and TRBJ1-2; 10 bases map to TRBD1. This chain's CDR3 is CASSTSGTGVSNYGYTF. DNA of the CDR3: TGTGCCAGCAGCACGTCCGGGACAGGGGTCTCTAACTATGGCTACACCTTC.